Below, one TCR beta chain is given with its context. The sample is drawn from a study of response to subunit inactivated influenza vaccine. J lost 0 bases, V lost 3 bases, and 8 bases had no gene match. The CDR3 extends over 17 amino acids. The V gene's germline CDR1 is SGHDT and CDR2 YYEEEE. TCRdb fed the RT-PCR reads into MiXCR, producing one record per CDR3 protein. Of hundreds of thousands of distinct CDR3 sequences in the sample, approximately 11% were seen once. The same sample was also studied in work on T cells expressing NK-cell markers. From that paper: In generating TCR beta cDNA, 5'RACE template switching with UMIs was used. One of the eight sequenced donors was seronegative, whereas the other seven were HCMV-seropositive. Dominant NKG2C+ clonotypes were found to form roughly 1.0-7.0% of CD8+ T cells in about six donors. Whether expanded NKG2C+ T cell clones recognized HCMV stayed uncertain.

The origin of this receptor is a man aged 50 or older who received an inactivated influenza vaccine. The sequences come from PBMCs from blood, collected on the day of vaccination. The V call is TRBV5-6, the J call TRBJ2-7, with 11 bases aligning to TRBD2. The CDR3 DNA is TGTGCCAGCAGCTCTAGACTAGCGGGGCTGAACTCCTACGAGCAGTACTTC. It codes for CASSSRLAGLNSYEQYF.